Below, 7 T cell receptor beta chains from the same sample are listed, as sequenced in a study of vaccination effects on CD4 cells after COVID-19. These receptors lack a known antigen. The repertoire was sequenced with immunoSEQ multiplex PCR; TCRdb's copy has only in-frame clones and lacks some. Among 35,000 to 45,000 clones listed, about two thirds were seen once. Antigen-specific CD4+ T cells were expanded with viral peptide pools in the ViraFEST assay before sequencing. Researchers isolated CD4+ T cells once roughly nine days of culture had elapsed. PCR-confirmed SARS-CoV-2 infection occurred in the person between March and December 2020. The sequencing used CD4+ T cells from PBMCs cultured with a peptide pool, collected before COVID-19 vaccination. Source of these receptors: a human donor who had a prior SARS-CoV-2 infection.

The table lists this clone with a few counts. The gene calls are TRBV3-1 (or the pseudogene TRBV3-2) and TRBJ1-1; 7 bases are a match to TRBD1. The CDR3 has 13 residues. Germline values: CDR1 LGHDT, CDR2 YNNKEL (reference sequence). V lost 2 bases to trimming and J lost 7 bases; unmatched junction nucleotides: 4. The CDR3 sequence is CASSQQQGYEAFF. CDR3 sequence (DNA): TGTGCCAGCAGCCAACAACAGGGGTATGAAGCTTTCTTT.

V usage is TRBV21-1 and J usage is TRBJ2-5; the table's D call of TRBD1 was not tested on the DNA. TRBV21-1 is a pseudogene segment. The CDR3 length is 16 residues. The CDR3 loop reads CASRKGAGGLQETQYF. The CDR3 DNA follows: TGTGCCAGCAGGAAAGGGGCAGGGGGACTCCAAGAGACCCAGTACTTC.

The table lists this clone with a few counts. The V gene is TRBV7-8, the J gene TRBJ1-2, with D maybe TRBD1 (5 bases). Germline CDR1 SGHVS, CDR2 FQNEAQ. The V gene lost 5 bases and the J gene lost 1 base, with 14 bases spanning the gap. The CDR3 is 15 amino acids. CDR3 in amino acids: CASSRAQVDNYGYTF. Written as DNA, the CDR3 is TGTGCCAGCAGCCGAGCACAGGTCGATAACTATGGCTACACCTTC.

The rearrangement joins TRBV24-1 to TRBJ2-5; D remains unclear. Germline V gene sequence: CDR1 KGHDR, CDR2 SFDVKD. This CDR3 has 15 amino acids. Deletions cut 5 bases from V and 3 bases from J, with 15 bases between. The CDR3 sequence is CATSVPRLSEETQYF. CDR3 coding DNA: TGTGCCACCAGTGTTCCACGGTTATCTGAAGAGACCCAGTACTTC.

V and J are TRBV21-1 and TRBJ2-7. TRBV21-1 is termed a pseudogene. The CDR3 runs to 14 residues. CDR3 region: CASKGGQGGDEQYF. For the CDR3, the DNA is TGTGCCAGCAAAGGGGGGCAGGGTGGAGACGAGCAGTACTTC.

CDR3 sequence (DNA): TGTGCCAGCAGCCTCTCCTACGAGCAGTACTTC. Protein: CASSLSYEQYF. The V call is TRBV3-1 (or the pseudogene TRBV3-2), the J call TRBJ2-7; no definite D call. V lost 4 bases and J 0 bases, leaving 1 base between the germline ends. The CDR3 extends over 11 amino acids. Germline lookup yields CDR1 LGHDT and CDR2 YNNKEL (reference sequence).

This sequence joins TRBV9 and TRBJ1-2; D perhaps matches TRBD1 (6 bases). Trimming pared 6 bases from V and 13 bases from J, leaving 16 bases between. This CDR3 has 11 amino acids. Germline CDR1 reads SGDLS; CDR2 reads YYNGEE. The CDR3: CASTQGRSLTF. The CDR3 region has the DNA TGTGCCAGCACACAGGGACGGAGCCTCACCTTC.